This TCR beta chain is drawn from a study of OX40 agonist ivuxolimab in advanced cancers. Whole-study results and caveats: Expanded clones tended on average to be more numerous among CD8+ T cells than CD4+.

The method was immunoSEQ multiplex PCR; TCRdb's version includes in-frame clones alone and lacks a portion of them. The data show tens of thousands of clones, approximately 90% seen once. Comment on this clone: The antigen is unknown.

Germline V lookup: CDR1 SGHRS, CDR2 YFSETQ. Deletions cut 2 bases from V and 5 bases from J, with 8 bases between. The CDR3 covers 14 residues. The specimen was CD4+ or CD8+ T cells sorted from blood, collected in a trial of the OX40 agonist ivuxolimab. V usage is TRBV5-1 and J usage is TRBJ1-6; D gene uncertain. This TCR was recovered from an adult with an advanced solid tumor such as melanoma, head and neck, liver or kidney cancer. The CDR3 bases are TGCGCCAGCAGCTTCCAGCAGGATAATTCACCCCTCCACTTT. Protein: CASSFQQDNSPLHF.